This T cell receptor beta chain originates from a study of T cell repertoires and HLA-DP antigens. Primers targeted 54 TRBV and 13 TRBJ segments. Pre-culture CD4+ samples were sequenced deeply, targeting 150,000 to 250,000 T cell genomes. Data came from immunoSEQ multiplex PCR; TCRdb stores just in-frame clones and leaves some out. The table includes 85,000 to 90,000 clones, approximately 86% detected once. The junction had 8 bases not matched to a gene; V was cut back by 5 bases and J by 9 bases. Germline CDR1 and CDR2: MNHEY and SVGAGI. The CDR3 has 14 residues. Concerning this clone: Its antigen is currently unknown.

The clonotype comes from a man between 50 and 59 years old in good health and CMV-seronegative. Sequenced material: CD4+ T cells from PBMCs. This rearrangement joins TRBV6-5 to TRBJ1-1; 11 nucleotides align to TRBD1. The DNA of the CDR3 is TGTGCCAGCAGTGTGTCGGGACAGGGGGACAAAGCTTTCTTT. As protein: CASSVSGQGDKAFF.